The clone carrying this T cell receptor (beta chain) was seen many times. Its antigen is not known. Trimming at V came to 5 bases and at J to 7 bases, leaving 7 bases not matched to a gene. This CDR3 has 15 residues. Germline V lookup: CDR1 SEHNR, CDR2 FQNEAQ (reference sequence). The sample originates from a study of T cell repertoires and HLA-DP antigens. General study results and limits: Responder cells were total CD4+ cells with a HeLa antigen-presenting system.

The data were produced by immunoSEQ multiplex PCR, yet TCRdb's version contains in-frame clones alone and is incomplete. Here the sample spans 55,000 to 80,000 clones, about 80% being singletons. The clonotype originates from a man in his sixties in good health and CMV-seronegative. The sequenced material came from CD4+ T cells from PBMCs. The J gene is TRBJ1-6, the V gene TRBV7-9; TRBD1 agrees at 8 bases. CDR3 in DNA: TGTGCCAGCAGCGACAGGGGAGTGGAGAATTCACCCCTCCACTTT. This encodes CASSDRGVENSPLHF.